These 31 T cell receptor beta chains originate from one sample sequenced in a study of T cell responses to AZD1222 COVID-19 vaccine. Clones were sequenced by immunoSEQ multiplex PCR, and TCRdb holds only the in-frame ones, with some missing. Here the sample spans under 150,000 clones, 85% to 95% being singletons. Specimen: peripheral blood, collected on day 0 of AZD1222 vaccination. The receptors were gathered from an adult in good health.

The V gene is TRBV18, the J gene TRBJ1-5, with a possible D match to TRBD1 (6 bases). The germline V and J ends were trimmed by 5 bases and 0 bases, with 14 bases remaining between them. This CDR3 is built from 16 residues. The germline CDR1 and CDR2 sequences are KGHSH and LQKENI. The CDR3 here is CASSTEGGDSNQPQHF. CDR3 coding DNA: TGTGCCAGCTCAACCGAGGGGGGGGATAGCAATCAGCCCCAGCATTTT. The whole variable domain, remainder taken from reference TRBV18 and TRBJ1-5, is NAGVMQNPRHLVRRRGQEARLRCSPMKGHSHVYWYRQLPEEGLKFMVYLQKENIIDESGMPKERFSAEFPKEGPSILRIQQVVRGDSAAYFCASSTEGGDSNQPQHFGDGTRLSIL.

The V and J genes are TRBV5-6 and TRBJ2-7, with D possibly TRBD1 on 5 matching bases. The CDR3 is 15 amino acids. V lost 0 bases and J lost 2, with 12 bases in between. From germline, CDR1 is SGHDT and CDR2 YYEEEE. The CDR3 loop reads CASSLGQPEPYEQYF. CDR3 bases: TGTGCCAGCAGCTTGGGACAGCCCGAACCCTACGAGCAGTACTTC.

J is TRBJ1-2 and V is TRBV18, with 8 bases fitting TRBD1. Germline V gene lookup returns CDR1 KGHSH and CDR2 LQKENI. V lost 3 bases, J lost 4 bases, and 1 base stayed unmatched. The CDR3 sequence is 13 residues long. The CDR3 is CASSPTGGYGYTF. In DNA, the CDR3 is TGTGCCAGCTCACCTACAGGGGGCTATGGCTACACCTTC.

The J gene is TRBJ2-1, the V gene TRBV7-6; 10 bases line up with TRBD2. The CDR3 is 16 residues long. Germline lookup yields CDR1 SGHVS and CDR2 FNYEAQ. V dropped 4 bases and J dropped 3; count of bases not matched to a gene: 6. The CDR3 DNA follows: TGTGCCAGCAGCTCGGGAGCGGGAGGGTACTACAATGAGCAGTTCTTC. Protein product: CASSSGAGGYYNEQFF.

The CDR3 nucleotides are TGCGCCAGCAGCATCGGTGGGGGGATCGCTAAGGGCTACACCTTC. It specifies CASSIGGGIAKGYTF. V and J are TRBV5-1 and TRBJ1-2, with D maybe TRBD1 (5 bases). Looked up from germline, CDR1 is SGHRS and CDR2 is YFSETQ. The germline V and J ends were trimmed by 4 bases and 8 bases, with 21 bases remaining between them. The CDR3 has 15 residues.

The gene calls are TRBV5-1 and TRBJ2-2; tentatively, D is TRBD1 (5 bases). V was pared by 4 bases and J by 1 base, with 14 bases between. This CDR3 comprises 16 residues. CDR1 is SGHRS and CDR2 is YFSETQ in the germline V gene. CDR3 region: CASSVQATGNTGELFF. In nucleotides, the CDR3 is TGCGCCAGCAGCGTACAGGCCACCGGGAACACCGGGGAGCTGTTTTTT.

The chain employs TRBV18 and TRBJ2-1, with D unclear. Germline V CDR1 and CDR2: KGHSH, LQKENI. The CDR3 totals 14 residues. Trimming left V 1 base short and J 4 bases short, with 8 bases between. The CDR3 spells CASSPQAEYNEQFF. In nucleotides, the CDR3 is TGTGCCAGCTCACCACAGGCAGAATACAATGAGCAGTTCTTC.

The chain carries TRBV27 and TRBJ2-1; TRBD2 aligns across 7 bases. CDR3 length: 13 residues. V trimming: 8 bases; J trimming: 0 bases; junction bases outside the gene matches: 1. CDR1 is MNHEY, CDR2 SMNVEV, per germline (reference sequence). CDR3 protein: CASGDYSYNEQFF. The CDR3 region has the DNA TGTGCCAGCGGGGACTACTCCTACAATGAGCAGTTCTTC.

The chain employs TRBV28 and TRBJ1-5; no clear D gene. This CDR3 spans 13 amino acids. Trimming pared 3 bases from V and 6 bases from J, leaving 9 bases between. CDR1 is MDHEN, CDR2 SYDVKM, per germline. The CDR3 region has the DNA TGTGCCAGCAGTTTCAGAGGGCGTCAGCCCCAGCATTTT. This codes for CASSFRGRQPQHF.

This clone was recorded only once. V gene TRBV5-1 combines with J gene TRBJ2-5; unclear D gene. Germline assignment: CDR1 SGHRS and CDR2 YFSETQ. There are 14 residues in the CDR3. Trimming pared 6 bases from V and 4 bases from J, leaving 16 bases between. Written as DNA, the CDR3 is TGCGCCAGCAACGCCGTAGCACAAGGAGAGACCCAGTACTTC. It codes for CASNAVAQGETQYF.

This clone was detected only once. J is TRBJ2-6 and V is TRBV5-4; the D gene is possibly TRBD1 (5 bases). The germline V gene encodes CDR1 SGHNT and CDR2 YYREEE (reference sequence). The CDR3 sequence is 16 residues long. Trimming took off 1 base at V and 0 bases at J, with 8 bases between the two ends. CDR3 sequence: CASSLYRYSGANVLTF. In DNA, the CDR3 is TGTGCCAGCAGCTTGTACAGGTACTCTGGGGCCAACGTCCTGACTTTC.

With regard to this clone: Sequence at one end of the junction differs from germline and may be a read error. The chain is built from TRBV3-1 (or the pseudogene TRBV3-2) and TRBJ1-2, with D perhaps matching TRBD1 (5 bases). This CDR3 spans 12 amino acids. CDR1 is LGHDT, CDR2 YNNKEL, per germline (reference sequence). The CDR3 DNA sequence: TGTGCCAGCAGCCAAGAGGGGGTCCGGGAATCCTTC. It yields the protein CASSQEGVRESF.

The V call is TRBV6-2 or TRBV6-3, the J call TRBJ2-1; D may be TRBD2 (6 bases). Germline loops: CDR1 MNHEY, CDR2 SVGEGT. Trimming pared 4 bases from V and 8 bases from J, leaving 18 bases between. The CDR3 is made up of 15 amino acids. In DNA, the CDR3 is TGTGCCAGCAGTTCGGGGGAGTGGTTCGGGGATGAGCAGTTCTTC. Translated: CASSSGEWFGDEQFF.

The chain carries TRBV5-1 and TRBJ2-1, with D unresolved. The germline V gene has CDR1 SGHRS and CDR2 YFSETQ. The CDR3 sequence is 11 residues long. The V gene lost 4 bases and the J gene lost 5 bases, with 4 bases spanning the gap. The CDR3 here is CASSAHNEQFF. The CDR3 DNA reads TGCGCCAGCAGCGCCCACAATGAGCAGTTCTTC.

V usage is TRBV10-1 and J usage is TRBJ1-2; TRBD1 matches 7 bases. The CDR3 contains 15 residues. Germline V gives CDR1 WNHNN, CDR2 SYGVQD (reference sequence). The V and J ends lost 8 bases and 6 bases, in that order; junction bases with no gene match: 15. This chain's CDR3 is CASEGLHRGFHGYTF. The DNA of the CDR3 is TGCGCCAGCGAGGGGCTGCACAGGGGTTTCCATGGCTACACCTTC.

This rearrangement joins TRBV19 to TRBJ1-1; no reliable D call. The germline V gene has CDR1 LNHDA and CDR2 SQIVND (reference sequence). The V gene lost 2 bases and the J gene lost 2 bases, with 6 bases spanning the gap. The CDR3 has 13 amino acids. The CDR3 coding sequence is TGTGCCAGTAGTATACGGACCAACACTGAAGCTTTCTTT. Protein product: CASSIRTNTEAFF.

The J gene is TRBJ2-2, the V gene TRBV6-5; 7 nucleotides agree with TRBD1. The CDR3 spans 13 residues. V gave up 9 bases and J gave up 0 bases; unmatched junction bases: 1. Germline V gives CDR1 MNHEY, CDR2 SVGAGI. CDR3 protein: CARGTANTGELFF. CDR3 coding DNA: TGTGCCAGAGGGACAGCGAACACCGGGGAGCTGTTTTTT.

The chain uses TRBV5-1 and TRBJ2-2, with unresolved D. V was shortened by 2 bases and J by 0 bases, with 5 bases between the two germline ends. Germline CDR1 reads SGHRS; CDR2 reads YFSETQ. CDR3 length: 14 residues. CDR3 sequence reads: CASSLDSNTGELFF. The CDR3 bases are TGCGCCAGCAGCTTAGACTCGAACACCGGGGAGCTGTTTTTT. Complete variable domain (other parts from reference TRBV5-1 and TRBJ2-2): KAGVTQTPRYLIKTRGQQVTLSCSPISGHRSVSWYQQTPGQGLQFLFEYFSETQRNKGNFPGRFSGRQFSNSRSEMNVSTLELGDSALYLCASSLDSNTGELFFGEGSRLTVL.

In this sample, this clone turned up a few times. The CDR3 DNA sequence: TGTGCCAGTAGTATAGAAGACTACGACACCGGGGAGCTGTTTTTT. Translation: CASSIEDYDTGELFF. The chain has TRBV19 and TRBJ2-2; a possible D gene is TRBD2 (5 bases). This CDR3 comprises 15 residues. Trimming left V 0 bases short and J 3 bases short, with 8 bases between. Germline values: CDR1 LNHDA, CDR2 SQIVND (reference sequence). The variable domain in full, with the rest retrieved from reference TRBV19 and TRBJ2-2, is DGGITQSPKYLFRKEGQNVTLSCEQNLNHDAMYWYRQDPGQGLRLIYYSQIVNDFQKGDIAEGYSVSREKKESFPLTVTSAQKNPTAFYLCASSIEDYDTGELFFGEGSRLTVL.

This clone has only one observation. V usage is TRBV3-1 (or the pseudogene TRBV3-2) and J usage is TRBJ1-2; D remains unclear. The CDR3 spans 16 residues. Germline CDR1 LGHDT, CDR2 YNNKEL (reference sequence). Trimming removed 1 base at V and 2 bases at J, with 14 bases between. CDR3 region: CASSQGLGGGNYGYTF. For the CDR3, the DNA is TGTGCCAGCAGCCAAGGGCTTGGAGGAGGGAACTATGGCTACACCTTC.

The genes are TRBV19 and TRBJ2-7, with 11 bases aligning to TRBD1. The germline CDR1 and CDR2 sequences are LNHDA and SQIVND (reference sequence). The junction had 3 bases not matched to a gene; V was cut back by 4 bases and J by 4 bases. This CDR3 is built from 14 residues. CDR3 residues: CASSSGTGGYEQYF. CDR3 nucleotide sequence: TGTGCCAGTAGTAGTGGGACAGGGGGTTACGAGCAGTACTTC.

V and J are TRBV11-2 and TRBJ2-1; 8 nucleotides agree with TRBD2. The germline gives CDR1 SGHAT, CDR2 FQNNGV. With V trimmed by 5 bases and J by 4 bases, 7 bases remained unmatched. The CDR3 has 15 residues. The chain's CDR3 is CASSRGAGGYNEQFF. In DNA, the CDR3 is TGTGCCAGCAGCCGCGGGGCGGGAGGATACAATGAGCAGTTCTTC.

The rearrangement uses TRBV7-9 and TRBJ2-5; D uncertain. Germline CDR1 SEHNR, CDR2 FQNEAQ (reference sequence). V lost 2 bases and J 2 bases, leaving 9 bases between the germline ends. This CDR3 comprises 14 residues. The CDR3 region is CASSLNSGQETQYF. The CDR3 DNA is TGTGCCAGCAGCTTAAATAGTGGGCAAGAGACCCAGTACTTC.

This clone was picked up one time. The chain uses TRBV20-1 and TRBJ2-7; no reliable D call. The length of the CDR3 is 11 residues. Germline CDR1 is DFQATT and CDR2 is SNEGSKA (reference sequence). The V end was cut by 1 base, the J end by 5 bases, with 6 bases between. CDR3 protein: CSARVVHEQYF. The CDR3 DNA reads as TGCAGTGCTAGAGTTGTCCACGAGCAGTACTTC.

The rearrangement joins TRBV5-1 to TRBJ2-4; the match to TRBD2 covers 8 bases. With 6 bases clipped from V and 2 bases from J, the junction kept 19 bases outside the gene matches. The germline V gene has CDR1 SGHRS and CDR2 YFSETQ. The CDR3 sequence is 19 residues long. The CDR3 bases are TGCGCCAGCAAACCCTACCCCGAACAGGGCGGGGGGACCAAAAACATTCAGTACTTC. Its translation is CASKPYPEQGGGTKNIQYF.

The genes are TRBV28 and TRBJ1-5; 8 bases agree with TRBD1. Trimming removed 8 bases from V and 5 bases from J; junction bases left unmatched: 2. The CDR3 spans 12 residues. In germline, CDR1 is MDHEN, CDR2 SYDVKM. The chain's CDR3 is CASLGQDQPQHF. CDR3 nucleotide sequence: TGTGCCAGCCTGGGACAGGATCAGCCCCAGCATTTT. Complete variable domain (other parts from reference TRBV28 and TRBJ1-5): DVKVTQSSRYLVKRTGEKVFLECVQDMDHENMFWYRQDPGLGLRLIYFSYDVKMKEKGDIPEGYSVSREKKERFSLILESASTNQTSMYLCASLGQDQPQHFGDGTRLSIL.

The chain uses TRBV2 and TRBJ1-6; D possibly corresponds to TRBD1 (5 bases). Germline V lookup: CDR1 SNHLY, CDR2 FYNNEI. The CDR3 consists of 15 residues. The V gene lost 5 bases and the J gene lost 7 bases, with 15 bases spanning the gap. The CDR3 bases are TGTGCCAGCAGTCCACGGCACAGGAAGAATTCACCCCTCCACTTT. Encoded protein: CASSPRHRKNSPLHF.

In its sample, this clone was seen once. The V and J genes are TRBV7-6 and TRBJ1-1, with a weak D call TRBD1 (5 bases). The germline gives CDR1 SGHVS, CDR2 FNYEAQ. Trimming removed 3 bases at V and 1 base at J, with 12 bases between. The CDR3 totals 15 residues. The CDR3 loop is CASSLYQGPNTEAFF. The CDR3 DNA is TGTGCCAGCAGCTTGTATCAGGGACCGAACACTGAAGCTTTCTTT.

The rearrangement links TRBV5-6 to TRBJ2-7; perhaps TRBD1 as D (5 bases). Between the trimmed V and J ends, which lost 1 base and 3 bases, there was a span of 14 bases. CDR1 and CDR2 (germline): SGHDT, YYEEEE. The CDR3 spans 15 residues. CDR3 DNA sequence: TGTGCCAGCAGCTTGTTAATGGGGCGCCGCTACGAGCAGTACTTC. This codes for CASSLLMGRRYEQYF.

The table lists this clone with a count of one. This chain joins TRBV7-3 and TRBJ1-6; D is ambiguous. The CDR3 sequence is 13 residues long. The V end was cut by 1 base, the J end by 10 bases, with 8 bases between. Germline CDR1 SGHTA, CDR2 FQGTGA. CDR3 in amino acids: CASSLRMGSPLHF. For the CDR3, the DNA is TGTGCCAGCAGCTTAAGGATGGGGTCACCCCTCCACTTT.

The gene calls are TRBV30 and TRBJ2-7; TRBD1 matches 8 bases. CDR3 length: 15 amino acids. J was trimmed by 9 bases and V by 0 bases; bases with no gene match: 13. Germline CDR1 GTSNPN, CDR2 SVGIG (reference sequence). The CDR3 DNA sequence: TGTGCCTGGAGTGTAAGCAGGACAGGGAGGTCTGGGCAGTACTTC. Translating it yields CAWSVSRTGRSGQYF.